Listed here is a single T cell receptor (beta chain). Its matching antigen is unknown. V was shortened by 6 bases and J by 6 bases, with 20 bases between the two germline ends. There are 16 residues in the CDR3. The sample belongs to a study of T cell repertoires in cytomegalovirus infection. Study-wide background: Based on public TCR beta signatures, there were indications of CMV infection and of a matching HLA type.

TCRdb itself ran the reads through MiXCR, one entry per CDR3 protein. The profile shows 450,000 to 600,000 distinct CDR3 sequences, roughly a third of them singletons. The chain combines TRBV12-3 or TRBV12-4 with TRBJ2-2, with a tentative D call TRBD1 (7 bases). The clonotype was recovered from a human donor in good health (CMV status not recorded). Some clones in this sample may be carry-over from other donors' samples. Here the sequenced sample was cultured PBMCs, taken from culture after CMV antigen stimulation. The CDR3 here is CASRVVSGGGAGELFF. The CDR3 coding sequence is TGTGCCAGCAGAGTGGTTAGCGGAGGGGGCGCCGGGGAGCTGTTTTTT.